Listed here is a single TCR beta chain. The antigen remains undetermined. This CDR3 spans 13 amino acids. In germline, CDR1 is SEHNR, CDR2 FQNEAQ (reference sequence). The V and J ends lost 0 bases and 9 bases respectively, with 10 bases between them. The data are from a study of shared clonotypes between healthy human individuals. Study as a whole: Each donor contributed plates that comprised three CD4 naive, three CD4 memory, two CD8 naive and one CD8 memory. General study points: Though the depth was large, rarefaction showed that sorted-subset sequencing was incomplete. Compared with clonotypes that all four donors shared, non-shared clonotypes had lower generation probabilities.

The naive CD8 fraction comprised CD45RO-negative cells positively selected for CCR7 and excluded terminally differentiated effector memory CD45RA+ cells. The material for each subset, its genomic DNA, was split evenly across several immunoSEQ plates. Here immunoSEQ multiplex PCR was the method, and the copy in TCRdb shows in-frame clones only, minus some. The table has around 2,000,000 clones, around 96% seen once; the top ten hold roughly 1.1%. The sequenced sample consisted of naive CD8+ T cells sorted from blood. This clonotype was sampled from a man aged 18 to 29 in good health. The V and J genes are TRBV7-9 and TRBJ2-3; D gene unclear. Written as DNA, the CDR3 is TGTGCCAGCAGCTTAGCCGATCTGGGAACGCAGTATTTT. Its protein product is CASSLADLGTQYF.